This T cell receptor (beta chain) was recorded in a study of blood T cells in healthy people across ages. The length of the CDR3 is 14 residues. Trimming took off 3 bases at V and 8 bases at J, with 14 bases between the two ends. Germline values: CDR1 MNHNS, CDR2 SASEGT. Primers used in a second PCR of roughly 7 to 11 cycles were a sample-barcoded 5' primer and a J-beta primer mix. MiXCR, run by TCRdb on the 5' RACE reads, gives a single entry per CDR3 protein. Of about 640,000 distinct CDR3 sequences detected, approximately 50% appear once; the ten largest clones hold around 37%. The V and J genes are TRBV6-1 and TRBJ2-4; D is uncertain. Sequencing was done on a sample of blood. This TCR came from a man in his sixties in good health. In nucleotides, the CDR3 is TGTGCCAGCAGTGATCGAGTCCCTGGGGACATTCAGTACTTC. Encoded protein: CASSDRVPGDIQYF.